These 2 T cell receptor beta chains were sequenced from one sample in a study of shared clonotypes between healthy human individuals. The assay was immunoSEQ multiplex PCR, and TCRdb's table has in-frame clones only and misses some. The top ten hold roughly 0.55% of the sample, which has fewer than 1.4 million clones, about 84% seen once. The sample comprised memory CD4+ T cells from PBMCs. The sample's subset: CD45RA-negative fraction. Every receptor here comes from a man aged 18-30 years in good health. Some clones in this sample may be carry-over from other donors' samples.

The chain employs TRBV15 and TRBJ2-2, with no clear D. Looked up from germline, CDR1 is LNHNV and CDR2 is YYDKDF (reference sequence). This CDR3 region has 13 residues. The ends were cut back, 9 bases at V and 7 bases at J, with 15 bases in the middle. The CDR3: CATDRTAGGELFF. In nucleotides, the CDR3 is TGTGCCACTGACCGGACGGCCGGCGGGGAGCTGTTTTTT.

Notes on this clone: This specimen includes other DNA sequences encoding the same CDR3. V gene TRBV6-1 combines with J gene TRBJ2-7; D remains unclear. Germline lookup yields CDR1 MNHNS and CDR2 SASEGT. This CDR3 contains 12 residues. V was trimmed by 3 bases and J by 4 bases, leaving 7 bases between them. The CDR3 sequence is CASSESQYEQYF. CDR3 coding DNA: TGTGCCAGCAGTGAGTCTCAGTACGAGCAGTACTTC.